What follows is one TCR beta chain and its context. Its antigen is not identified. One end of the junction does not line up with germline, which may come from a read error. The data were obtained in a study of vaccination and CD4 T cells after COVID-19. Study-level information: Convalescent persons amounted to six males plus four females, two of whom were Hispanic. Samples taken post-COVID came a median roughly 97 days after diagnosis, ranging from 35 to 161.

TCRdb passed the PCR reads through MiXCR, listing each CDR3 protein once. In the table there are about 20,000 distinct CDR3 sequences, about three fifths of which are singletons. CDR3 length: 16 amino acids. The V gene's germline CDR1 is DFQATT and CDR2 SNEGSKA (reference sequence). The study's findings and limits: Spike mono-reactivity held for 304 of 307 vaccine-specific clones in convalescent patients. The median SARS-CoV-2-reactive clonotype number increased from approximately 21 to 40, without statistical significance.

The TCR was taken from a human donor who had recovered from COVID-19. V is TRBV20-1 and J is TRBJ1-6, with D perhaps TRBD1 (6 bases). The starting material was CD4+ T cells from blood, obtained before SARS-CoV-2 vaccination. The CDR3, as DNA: TGCGGTGCTAGAGGGGGGGAAAGCTCCTATAATTCACCCCTCCACTTT. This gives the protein CGARGGESSYNSPLHF.